The clone carrying this T cell receptor beta chain occurred a few times. Trimming removed 1 base from V and 11 bases from J, with 15 bases in between. Germline CDR1 reads DFQATT; CDR2 reads SNEGSKA (reference sequence). This CDR3 spans 14 amino acids. TCRdb itself ran the RT-PCR reads through MiXCR, one entry per CDR3 protein. The table has 650,000 to 800,000 distinct CDR3 sequences, about 14% seen once. V gene TRBV20-1 combines with J gene TRBJ1-6; D remains ambiguous. The receptor's source is a female donor in good health, serving as a healthy control. The sample taken for sequencing was memory CD4+ T cells from blood. The CDR3 DNA follows: TGCAGTGCTAGAGGAGGGCAGGTCCAGACACCCCTCCACTTT. As protein: CSARGGQVQTPLHF.